This T cell receptor (beta chain) stems from a study of radiotherapy plus CTLA-4 blockade in lung cancer. The method was immunoSEQ multiplex PCR; TCRdb's version includes in-frame clones alone and lacks a portion of them. The sample records about 30,000 clones, less than 85% being singletons. The CDR3 has 15 amino acids. CDR1 and CDR2 from the germline V gene are MDHEN and SYDVKM. V was pared by 5 bases and J by 3 bases, with 17 bases between. The receptor comes from a human donor with non-small cell lung cancer who had stable disease on radiotherapy plus ipilimumab. V and J are TRBV28 and TRBJ2-7, with no clear D. Sequenced here: peripheral blood, sampled from a patient treated with radiotherapy plus ipilimumab. The CDR3 nucleotides read TGTGCCAGCAGTACGCCCGCCGGGCCGGACTACGAGCAGTACGTC. This translates into CASSTPAGPDYEQYV.